The rows below give T cell receptor beta chains drawn from one sample of a study of cytomegalovirus exposure and HLA in healthy donors. This table comes from immunoSEQ multiplex PCR, and its TCRdb copy is limited to in-frame clones, with some not included. Seen here are more than 200,000 clones, approximately 70% observed once, and the top ten hold 2.5% to 3%. Sequencing input: PBMCs. Every receptor here comes from a man in his forties or fifties in good health and CMV-seropositive. CDR3s include the opening cysteine and the closing phenylalanine or tryptophan. Each record gives: clone size, V gene, J gene, D gene, CDR3 protein, CDR3 DNA. A D gene is named only where the DNA matches it firmly. Not every row has a clone size; where given, it reads once, few, many or a size class.

size: .; V: TRBV5-1; J: TRBJ2-7; D: .; CDR3: CASSLAGSEVNEQYF; DNA: TGCGCCAGCAGCTTGGCCGGGTCAGAGGTTAACGAGCAGTACTTC
size: .; V: TRBV6-1; J: TRBJ1-2; D: TRBD1; CDR3: CASSAFLQGIDYGYTF; DNA: TGTGCCAGCAGTGCCTTTTTACAGGGGATAGACTATGGCTACACCTTC
size: .; V: TRBV27; J: TRBJ1-5; D: .; CDR3: CASSFSGVRQPQHF; DNA: TGTGCCAGCAGTTTCTCGGGGGTTCGGCAGCCCCAGCATTTT
size: .; V: TRBV2; J: TRBJ2-3; D: TRBD2; CDR3: CASSVIAGTDTQYF; DNA: TGTGCCAGCAGCGTTATAGCGGGTACAGATACGCAGTATTTT
size: .; V: TRBV28; J: TRBJ2-1; D: .; CDR3: CASASQGLNEQFF; DNA: TGTGCCAGCGCCTCCCAGGGGCTCAATGAGCAGTTCTTC
size: .; V: TRBV18; J: TRBJ2-3; D: TRBD2; CDR3: CASSPLPLAGSADTQYF; DNA: TGTGCCAGCTCACCACTCCCACTAGCGGGGTCTGCAGATACGCAGTATTTT
size: few; V: TRBV10-3; J: TRBJ2-5; D: TRBD2; CDR3: CAISDQNRRGGETQYF; DNA: TGTGCCATCAGTGATCAGAACAGGCGGGGGGGGGAGACCCAGTACTTC
size: .; V: TRBV18; J: TRBJ2-7; D: TRBD2; CDR3: CASSPGLAGEDSYEQYF; DNA: TGTGCCAGCTCACCGGGACTAGCGGGGGAAGACTCCTACGAGCAGTACTTC
size: once; V: TRBV9; J: TRBJ2-7; D: .; CDR3: CASSPAGLGYEQYF; DNA: TGTGCCAGCAGCCCCGCGGGGCTGGGTTACGAGCAGTACTTC
size: .; V: TRBV29-1; J: TRBJ1-5; D: .; CDR3: CSVGGLRGNQPQHF; DNA: TGCAGCGTTGGTGGATTGAGGGGCAATCAGCCCCAGCATTTT
size: once; V: TRBV7-2; J: TRBJ2-1; D: TRBD2; CDR3: CASSSGLAGAGRGQFF; DNA: TGTGCCAGCAGCTCGGGACTAGCGGGGGCGGGGCGCGGGCAGTTCTTC
size: .; V: TRBV6-5; J: TRBJ1-5; D: .; CDR3: CASSYLQGQPQHF; DNA: TGTGCCAGCAGTTACCTACAGGGTCAGCCCCAGCATTTT
size: .; V: TRBV10-2; J: TRBJ2-7; D: TRBD2; CDR3: CATHGAGSGGPISYEQYF; DNA: TGCGCCACCCACGGAGCAGGAAGCGGGGGGCCGATCTCCTACGAGCAGTACTTC
size: once; V: TRBV6-4; J: TRBJ1-4; D: TRBD1; CDR3: CASSVGQGAEKLFF; DNA: TGTGCCAGCAGCGTTGGACAGGGGGCAGAAAAACTGTTTTTT
size: .; V: TRBV19; J: TRBJ2-7; D: .; CDR3: CASSMNDRIYEQYF; DNA: TGTGCCAGTAGTATGAATGACAGGATTTACGAGCAGTACTTC
size: .; V: TRBV6-5; J: TRBJ1-5; D: TRBD1; CDR3: CASGKQGALDQPQHF; DNA: TGTGCCAGCGGGAAACAGGGGGCGCTGGATCAGCCCCAGCATTTT
size: .; V: TRBV5-6; J: TRBJ2-1; D: TRBD2; CDR3: CASISLAGGRNEQFF; DNA: TGTGCCAGCATCTCCTTAGCGGGGGGTAGGAATGAGCAGTTCTTC
size: .; V: TRBV6-5; J: TRBJ1-1; D: .; CDR3: CASSLQKSNTEAFF; DNA: TGTGCCAGCAGCCTACAGAAATCGAACACTGAAGCTTTCTTT
size: .; V: TRBV10-2; J: TRBJ1-1; D: .; CDR3: CASSTRNTEAFF; DNA: TGCGCCAGCAGTACCAGAAACACTGAAGCTTTCTTT
size: few; V: TRBV19; J: TRBJ1-3; D: .; CDR3: CASSAYSGNTIYF; DNA: TGTGCCAGTAGTGCCTATTCTGGAAACACCATATATTTT
size: .; V: TRBV7-6; J: TRBJ2-7; D: TRBD2; CDR3: CASSRLAGGISYEQYF; DNA: TGTGCCAGCAGCAGGCTAGCGGGGGGCATTTCCTACGAGCAGTACTTC
size: once; V: TRBV10-3; J: TRBJ2-1; D: TRBD1; CDR3: CAISGQGAQDNNEQFF; DNA: TGTGCCATCAGTGGCCAGGGGGCGCAGGATAACAATGAGCAGTTCTTC
size: once; V: TRBV5-1; J: TRBJ2-7; D: .; CDR3: CASSLVPLGASEQYF; DNA: TGCGCCAGCAGCTTGGTGCCCTTAGGGGCATCCGAGCAGTACTTC
size: few; V: TRBV18; J: TRBJ2-5; D: TRBD1; CDR3: CASSLTGGGETQYF; DNA: TGTGCCAGCTCACTCACAGGGGGCGGAGAGACCCAGTACTTC
size: .; V: TRBV5-6; J: TRBJ2-7; D: TRBD1; CDR3: CASSLAGTGGIYEQYF; DNA: TGTGCCAGCAGCTTGGCCGGAACAGGGGGAATCTACGAGCAGTACTTC
size: .; V: TRBV27; J: TRBJ1-6; D: .; CDR3: CASSLSIRGLFSYNSPLHF; DNA: TGTGCCAGCAGTTTATCGATACGGGGACTGTTCTCCTATAATTCACCCCTCCACTTT
size: .; V: TRBV7-2; J: TRBJ1-2; D: .; CDR3: CASSPGGYGYTF; DNA: TGTGCCAGCAGCCCTGGAGGGTATGGCTACACCTTC
size: .; V: TRBV28; J: TRBJ1-2; D: .; CDR3: CASSPDSGGYTF; DNA: TGTGCCAGCAGTCCCGACTCGGGGGGCTACACCTTC
size: .; V: TRBV6-5; J: TRBJ1-2; D: TRBD1; CDR3: CASRRQGGYTF; DNA: TGTGCCAGCAGGAGACAGGGGGGCTACACCTTC
size: .; V: TRBV7-9; J: TRBJ2-1; D: .; CDR3: CASSLARGMGEGYNEQFF; DNA: TGTGCCAGCAGCTTAGCGCGAGGCATGGGCGAGGGATACAATGAGCAGTTCTTC
size: .; V: TRBV5-5; J: TRBJ2-7; D: TRBD2; CDR3: CASSLVNGDYPYHEQYF; DNA: TGTGCCAGCAGCTTGGTAAACGGGGACTACCCCTACCACGAGCAGTACTTC
size: .; V: TRBV5-1; J: TRBJ2-3; D: TRBD2; CDR3: CASSAGGTSATDTQYF; DNA: TGCGCCAGCAGCGCCGGAGGGACTAGCGCAACAGATACGCAGTATTTT
size: .; V: TRBV27; J: TRBJ2-5; D: TRBD2; CDR3: CASSLRGGWQEKEQYF; DNA: TGTGCCAGCAGTTTACGGGGGGGGTGGCAGGAAAAAGAGCAGTACTTC
size: .; V: TRBV5-1; J: TRBJ2-7; D: .; CDR3: CASSLEGDPLDEQYF; DNA: TGCGCCAGCAGCTTGGAAGGGGATCCATTAGACGAGCAGTACTTC
size: .; V: TRBV27; J: TRBJ2-3; D: .; CDR3: CASSNTVGEKMDTQYF; DNA: TGTGCCAGCAGTAACACCGTCGGGGAAAAGATGGATACGCAGTATTTT
size: few; V: TRBV28; J: TRBJ1-5; D: .; CDR3: CASSTVNRDQPQHF; DNA: TGTGCCAGCAGTACCGTTAACCGGGATCAGCCCCAGCATTTT